The present TCR beta chain was sequenced within a study of graft-versus-host responses after intestinal transplantation. Study-wide context: Each of the recipients got a multivisceral, liver-intestinal, or isolated intestinal transplant. Induction using anti-thymocyte globulin, followed by tacrolimus and steroids for around 3 years, was given to all recipients. Overall study findings and caveats: Maximum circulating GvH clone levels tracked with early post-transplant HvG decreases.

V was trimmed by 0 bases and J by 3 bases, leaving 22 bases between them. From germline, CDR1 is SGHVS and CDR2 FQNEAQ. The CDR3 contains 19 residues. As regards this clone: What it binds is not known.

Assay: immunoSEQ multiplex PCR; the TCRdb copy retains only in-frame clones and omits some. The sample has around 110,000 clones; 85% to 95% are singletons. The sequencing here drew on unstimulated CD8+ T cells sorted from spleen or lymph node cells, taken before transplant. This receptor was taken from a human donor who was the organ donor for an intestinal transplant. The V call is TRBV7-8, the J call TRBJ2-3; no reliable D call. The CDR3 nucleotides read TGTGCCAGCAGCTTAGCCTCCTTCCCCCCCGGACCCCAAACAGATACGCAGTATTTT. Translating it yields CASSLASFPPGPQTDTQYF.